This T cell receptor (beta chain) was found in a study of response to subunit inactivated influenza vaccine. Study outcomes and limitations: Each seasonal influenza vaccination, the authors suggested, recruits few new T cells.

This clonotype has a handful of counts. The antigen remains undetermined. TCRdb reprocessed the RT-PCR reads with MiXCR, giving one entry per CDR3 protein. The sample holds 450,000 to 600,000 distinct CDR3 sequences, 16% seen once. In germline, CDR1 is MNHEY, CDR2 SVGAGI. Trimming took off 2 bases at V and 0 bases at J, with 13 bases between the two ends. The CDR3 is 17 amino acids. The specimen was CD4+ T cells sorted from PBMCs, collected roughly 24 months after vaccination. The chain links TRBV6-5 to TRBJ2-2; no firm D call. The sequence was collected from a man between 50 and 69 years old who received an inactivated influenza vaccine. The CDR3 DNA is TGTGCCAGCAGTTACACCCGATTGGCGACGAACACCGGGGAGCTGTTTTTT. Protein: CASSYTRLATNTGELFF.